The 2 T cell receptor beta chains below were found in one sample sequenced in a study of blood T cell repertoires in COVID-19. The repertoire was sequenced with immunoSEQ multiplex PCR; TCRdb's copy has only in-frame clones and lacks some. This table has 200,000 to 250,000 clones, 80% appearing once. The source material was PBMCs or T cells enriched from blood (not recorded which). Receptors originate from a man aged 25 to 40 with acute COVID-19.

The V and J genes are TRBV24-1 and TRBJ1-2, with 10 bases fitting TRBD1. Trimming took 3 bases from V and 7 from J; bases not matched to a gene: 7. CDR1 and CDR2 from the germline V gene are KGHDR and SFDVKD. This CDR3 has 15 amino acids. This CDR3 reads CATSDVGQGIGGYTF. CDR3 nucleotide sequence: TGTGCCACCAGTGATGTGGGACAGGGGATAGGTGGCTACACCTTC.

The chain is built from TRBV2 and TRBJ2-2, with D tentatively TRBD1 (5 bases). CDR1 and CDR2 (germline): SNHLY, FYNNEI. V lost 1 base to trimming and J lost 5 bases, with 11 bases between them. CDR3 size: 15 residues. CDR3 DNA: TGTGCCAGCAGTGAAGGGGGCATGGGAACCGGGGAGCTGTTTTTT. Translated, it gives CASSEGGMGTGELFF.